This T cell receptor (beta chain) was sequenced in a study of Ad26.COV2.S vaccination and SARS-CoV-2 variants. Study at large: Doses of Ad26.COV2.S were injected into muscle once or twice, 56 days apart.

Treatment reported: roughly 19 received Ad26.COV2.S at low or high dose, single or two shots; roughly five received placebo; per-sample allocation not given. Sample collection was performed on day 63 after the first vaccine or placebo injection. CDR3 length: 16 amino acids. Per the germline V gene, CDR1 is MGHRA and CDR2 is YSYEKL. Between the trimmed V and J ends, which lost 4 bases and 8 bases, there was a span of 23 bases. Profiled with immunoSEQ multiplex PCR; TCRdb holds only in-frame clones, not every one. In the table there are about 380,000 clones, approximately 83% of which are singletons. The sequence was obtained from a person aged 18 to 65 who received the Ad26.COV2.S COVID-19 vaccine or a placebo. The V call is TRBV4-1, the J call TRBJ1-2, with D hard to call. Material: peripheral blood, obtained in a trial of Ad26.COV2.S vaccine versus placebo. In DNA, the CDR3 is TGCGCCAGCAGCCCCGAGTCCGGACCCTTACTAGGAGGCTACACCTTC. Amino acid sequence: CASSPESGPLLGGYTF.